A selection of T cell receptor beta chains follows, all from one sample in a study of blood T cell repertoires in COVID-19. The table came from immunoSEQ multiplex PCR; TCRdb's copy has only in-frame clones and leaves some out. The table shows fewer than 110,000 clones, with more than 80% occurring only once. Sequences were obtained from peripheral blood. All receptors come from a human donor in a cohort sampled during active COVID-19. The CDR3 runs from the conserved cysteine through the conserved F or W. The order of the fields is D gene, J gene, V gene, clone size, CDR3 DNA, CDR3 protein. The D gene is left open where the match is weak. Size is omitted from some rows. Given values are once, few, many or a class for expanded clones.

D: TRBD1
J: TRBJ2-1
V: TRBV5-1
size: -
DNA: TGCGCCAGCAGCTGGCCGCCGGGACAGGTCGCCTTGGGGTCCTACAATGAGCAGTTCTTC
CDR3: CASSWPPGQVALGSYNEQFF

D: -
J: TRBJ1-2
V: TRBV19
size: -
DNA: TGTGCCAGTAGTATCTCAGGGGCGAACTATGGCTACACCTTC
CDR3: CASSISGANYGYTF

D: -
J: TRBJ1-1
V: TRBV3-1/TRBV3-2
size: -
DNA: TGTGCCAGCAGCCAATCTTTGAACACTGAAGCTTTCTTT
CDR3: CASSQSLNTEAFF

D: -
J: TRBJ2-3
V: TRBV5-1
size: -
DNA: TGCGCCAGCAGCTTGGGACAGACTAGCACAGATACGCAGTATTTT
CDR3: CASSLGQTSTDTQYF

D: -
J: TRBJ2-2
V: TRBV6-2/TRBV6-3
size: -
DNA: TGTGCCAGCAGCAAGACAGGCGAGGCCGGGGAGCTGTTTTTT
CDR3: CASSKTGEAGELFF

D: -
J: TRBJ2-7
V: TRBV19
size: -
DNA: TGTGCCAGTAGTATAGGTTCACACCGGGGCGAGCAGTACTTC
CDR3: CASSIGSHRGEQYF

D: TRBD2
J: TRBJ2-1
V: TRBV2
size: -
DNA: TGTGCCAGCACCTCCCTGCGGGGGGGGAACACTGAGCAGTTCTTC
CDR3: CASTSLRGGNTEQFF

D: -
J: TRBJ1-1
V: TRBV7-9
size: -
DNA: TGTGCCAGCAGCGCAAAGCCTGGCACTGAAGCTTTCTTT
CDR3: CASSAKPGTEAFF

D: -
J: TRBJ1-3
V: TRBV5-4
size: -
DNA: TGTGCCAGCAGCTTGCAGGACTCTGGAAACACCATATATTTT
CDR3: CASSLQDSGNTIYF

D: -
J: TRBJ2-5
V: TRBV10-3
size: -
DNA: TGTGCCATCAGTGACCGGGGAGAAGAGACCCAGTACTTC
CDR3: CAISDRGEETQYF

D: -
J: TRBJ1-1
V: TRBV19
size: -
DNA: TGTGCCAGTAGTATAGTCCAGACCCGAGGGAACACTGAAGCTTTCTTT
CDR3: CASSIVQTRGNTEAFF

D: TRBD1
J: TRBJ2-1
V: TRBV7-2
size: -
DNA: TGTGCCAGCAGCCCGCAGACCGGGACAGGGGGCTACAATGAGCAGTTCTTC
CDR3: CASSPQTGTGGYNEQFF

D: TRBD1
J: TRBJ1-1
V: TRBV3-1/TRBV3-2
size: -
DNA: TGTGCCAGCAGCGCCAGCAGGGGGATGGGGAACACTGAAGCTTTCTTT
CDR3: CASSASRGMGNTEAFF

D: -
J: TRBJ2-7
V: TRBV5-1
size: -
DNA: TGCGCCAGCAGCCGACAGGACACCTACGAGCAGTACTTC
CDR3: CASSRQDTYEQYF

D: TRBD2
J: TRBJ2-3
V: TRBV5-4
size: once
DNA: TGTGCCAGCAGTCCAGCGGGGGGATCTGATACGCAGTATTTT
CDR3: CASSPAGGSDTQYF

D: -
J: TRBJ1-2
V: TRBV27
size: -
DNA: TGTGCCAGCAGGAATACCGCTCTAACTCGTGGTGGCTACACCTTC
CDR3: CASRNTALTRGGYTF

D: TRBD2
J: TRBJ2-7
V: TRBV7-8
size: -
DNA: TGTGCCAGCAGCCCCCGGACTAGCGCAGACTACGAGCAGTACTTC
CDR3: CASSPRTSADYEQYF

D: -
J: TRBJ1-2
V: TRBV6-5
size: -
DNA: TGTGCCAGCAGTTATCGTAGGGGCACCTATGGCTACACCTTC
CDR3: CASSYRRGTYGYTF

D: -
J: TRBJ1-1
V: TRBV5-1
size: few
DNA: TGCGCCAGCAGCTTGGACCCGGGTTCTAACACTGAAGCTTTCTTT
CDR3: CASSLDPGSNTEAFF

D: -
J: TRBJ2-2
V: TRBV7-9
size: -
DNA: TGTGCCAGCAGCTTAGCCTCGTTCGGGGAGCTGTTTTTT
CDR3: CASSLASFGELFF

D: -
J: TRBJ2-5
V: TRBV29-1
size: -
DNA: TGCAGCGTTGAGCCTCGGGGAGGAGGAGGGATCCAAGAGACCCAGTACTTC
CDR3: CSVEPRGGGGIQETQYF

D: -
J: TRBJ1-4
V: TRBV6-5
size: -
DNA: TGTGCCAGCAGTTACACCACCCGGGCAACTAATGAAAAACTGTTTTTT
CDR3: CASSYTTRATNEKLFF

D: TRBD1
J: TRBJ2-7
V: TRBV7-2
size: -
DNA: TGTGCCAGCAGCTCAGGGGGCGGTTACGAGCAGTACTTC
CDR3: CASSSGGGYEQYF

D: TRBD1
J: TRBJ1-6
V: TRBV18
size: -
DNA: TGTGCCAGCTCATCTAACTCTCAGGGGGCAGGGAATTCACCCCTCCACTTT
CDR3: CASSSNSQGAGNSPLHF

D: TRBD1
J: TRBJ2-1
V: TRBV5-1
size: -
DNA: TGCGCCAGCAGCTATGGAGGGACAGGGGGAGATGAGCAGTTCTTC
CDR3: CASSYGGTGGDEQFF

D: TRBD1
J: TRBJ2-1
V: TRBV4-2
size: -
DNA: TGTGCCAGCAGCCAGGGACAGCAGACGGGTGAGCAGTTCTTC
CDR3: CASSQGQQTGEQFF

D: -
J: TRBJ2-5
V: TRBV5-5
size: once
DNA: TGTGCCAGCAGCGTCGGTATGGAGACCCAGTACTTC
CDR3: CASSVGMETQYF

D: TRBD1
J: TRBJ1-1
V: TRBV18
size: few
DNA: TGTGCCAGCTCACCACCAACCAGGGGGTACACTGAAGCTTTCTTT
CDR3: CASSPPTRGYTEAFF

D: -
J: TRBJ1-5
V: TRBV9
size: -
DNA: TGTGCCAGCAGCGTAGGAGGACAAAGCAATCAGCCCCAGCATTTT
CDR3: CASSVGGQSNQPQHF

D: TRBD1
J: TRBJ1-5
V: TRBV3-1/TRBV3-2
size: -
DNA: TGTGCCAGCAGCCAATTTTACTGGGGACAGGGACCCTATAGCAATCAGCCCCAGCATTTT
CDR3: CASSQFYWGQGPYSNQPQHF

D: -
J: TRBJ2-3
V: TRBV6-5
size: -
DNA: TGTGCCAGCAGTTACTCGAGACAGCTCTTTCAGTATTTT
CDR3: CASSYSRQLFQYF

D: -
J: TRBJ1-2
V: TRBV7-9
size: -
DNA: TGTGCCAGCAGCACTACGGACTATGGCTACACCTTC
CDR3: CASSTTDYGYTF

D: TRBD2
J: TRBJ2-3
V: TRBV6-1
size: -
DNA: TGTGCCAGCAGTGGACCAATAGCGGGGTTGACAGATACGCAGTATTTT
CDR3: CASSGPIAGLTDTQYF

D: -
J: TRBJ1-6
V: TRBV2
size: -
DNA: TGTGCCAGCAACCTACAGGGAGAGTATTCACCCCTCCACTTT
CDR3: CASNLQGEYSPLHF

D: TRBD1
J: TRBJ2-2
V: TRBV5-1
size: -
DNA: TGCGCCAGCAGCGCAGGGGGGACAGGCGCGAACACCGGGGAGCTGTTTTTT
CDR3: CASSAGGTGANTGELFF

D: TRBD1
J: TRBJ2-5
V: TRBV19
size: -
DNA: TGTGCCAGTAGACCGGGACAGGGGGCGGTGGAGACCCAGTACTTC
CDR3: CASRPGQGAVETQYF

D: -
J: TRBJ1-5
V: TRBV6-5
size: -
DNA: TGTGCCAGCAAGGGGCAGGTCCGGCAGCCTCAGCATTTT
CDR3: CASKGQVRQPQHF

D: TRBD1
J: TRBJ1-1
V: TRBV5-1
size: -
DNA: TGCGCCAGCAGCGTTGACAGGGGGCAGAGGAACACTGAAGCTTTCTTT
CDR3: CASSVDRGQRNTEAFF

D: -
J: TRBJ1-1
V: TRBV2
size: -
DNA: TGTGCCAGCAGTGAAGGCAGGAGGGTCACTGAAGCTTTCTTT
CDR3: CASSEGRRVTEAFF

D: TRBD2
J: TRBJ2-3
V: TRBV5-1
size: -
DNA: TGCGCCAGCAGCTTGGAGGGACTAGCTTTTTTGACAGATACGCAGTATTTT
CDR3: CASSLEGLAFLTDTQYF

D: TRBD2
J: TRBJ2-2
V: TRBV7-3
size: -
DNA: TGTGCCAGCAGCGCACGCCCGGTAGCGGGGGGCCTGAGCACCGGGGAGCTGTTTTTT
CDR3: CASSARPVAGGLSTGELFF

D: TRBD2
J: TRBJ2-3
V: TRBV7-2
size: once
DNA: TGTGCCAGCAGCTTGAACGGGGCGGGAGTCGCAGATACGCAGTATTTT
CDR3: CASSLNGAGVADTQYF

D: -
J: TRBJ2-7
V: TRBV6-6
size: -
DNA: TGTGCCAGCAGTTACGACAGTACCTACGAGCAGTACTTC
CDR3: CASSYDSTYEQYF

D: TRBD1
J: TRBJ2-5
V: TRBV19
size: -
DNA: TGTGCCAGTAGCCCGGGACAGGGGGCGGAGGAGACCCAGTACTTC
CDR3: CASSPGQGAEETQYF

D: TRBD2
J: TRBJ2-3
V: TRBV7-2
size: -
DNA: TGTGCCAGCAGCGAATCGGTGCGGGGGGGCCCAGATACGCAGTATTTT
CDR3: CASSESVRGGPDTQYF

D: -
J: TRBJ1-2
V: TRBV12-3/TRBV12-4
size: -
DNA: TGTGCCAGCAGTATAAACTCCCCCTATGGCTACACCTTC
CDR3: CASSINSPYGYTF

D: TRBD1
J: TRBJ2-1
V: TRBV7-2
size: once
DNA: TGTGCCAGCAGCTTAGCGGGACAGGGGAGCGATGAGCAGTTCTTC
CDR3: CASSLAGQGSDEQFF

D: -
J: TRBJ1-1
V: TRBV6-2/TRBV6-3
size: -
DNA: TGTGCCAGCAGCCCCCCCCGTTGGAACACTGAAGCTTTCTTT
CDR3: CASSPPRWNTEAFF

D: -
J: TRBJ1-1
V: TRBV29-1
size: -
DNA: TGCAGCGTTGAACCTTGGGGGGAGCTCACTGAAGCTTTCTTT
CDR3: CSVEPWGELTEAFF

D: TRBD1
J: TRBJ1-2
V: TRBV5-1
size: -
DNA: TGCGCCAGCAGCTTGGACAGGGGAGATGGCTACACCTTC
CDR3: CASSLDRGDGYTF

D: -
J: TRBJ1-3
V: TRBV5-1
size: -
DNA: TGCGCCAGCAGCTTGGATGGGACTCGAAGCGCCATATATTTT
CDR3: CASSLDGTRSAIYF

D: -
J: TRBJ1-2
V: TRBV12-3/TRBV12-4
size: -
DNA: TGTGCCAGCAGCGAGAGGGTATGGGGCTACACCTTC
CDR3: CASSERVWGYTF

D: -
J: TRBJ1-5
V: TRBV6-5
size: -
DNA: TGTGCCAGCAGTCTGGACAGATATAGCAATCAGCCCCAGCATTTT
CDR3: CASSLDRYSNQPQHF

D: -
J: TRBJ1-5
V: TRBV4-2
size: -
DNA: TGTGCCAGCAGCCAAGGGGGAGGGGGGGTTCAGCCCCAGCATTTT
CDR3: CASSQGGGGVQPQHF

D: TRBD1
J: TRBJ1-2
V: TRBV5-1
size: -
DNA: TGCGCCAGCAGCCTCGCCCTGGGGACAGGCCTGGGCTACACCTTC
CDR3: CASSLALGTGLGYTF

D: -
J: TRBJ1-5
V: TRBV3-1/TRBV3-2
size: -
DNA: TGTGCCAGCAGCAGCGGGACGGGCGGGAGCAATCAGCCCCAGCATTTT
CDR3: CASSSGTGGSNQPQHF

D: -
J: TRBJ2-1
V: TRBV5-1
size: -
DNA: TGCGCCAGCATCTCGGAGGTCAATGAGCAGTTCTTC
CDR3: CASISEVNEQFF

D: -
J: TRBJ2-5
V: TRBV4-2
size: -
DNA: TGTGCCAGCAGCCAATCGACAGGATCCCAAGAGACCCAGTACTTC
CDR3: CASSQSTGSQETQYF

D: TRBD2
J: TRBJ2-5
V: TRBV30
size: once
DNA: TGTGCCTGGACCGAGCGGGGGGGAGTGGAGACCCAGTACTTC
CDR3: CAWTERGGVETQYF